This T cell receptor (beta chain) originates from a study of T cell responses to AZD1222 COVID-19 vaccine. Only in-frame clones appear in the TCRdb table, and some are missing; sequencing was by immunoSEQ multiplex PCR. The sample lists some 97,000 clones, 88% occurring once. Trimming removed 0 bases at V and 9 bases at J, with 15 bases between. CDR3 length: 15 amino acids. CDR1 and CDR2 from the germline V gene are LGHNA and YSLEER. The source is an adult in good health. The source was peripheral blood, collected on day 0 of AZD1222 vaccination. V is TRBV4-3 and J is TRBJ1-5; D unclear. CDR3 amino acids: CASSQEYTGPRPQHF. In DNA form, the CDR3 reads TGCGCCAGCAGCCAAGAATATACGGGCCCACGGCCCCAGCATTTT.